This is a list of T cell receptor beta chains from one sample in a study of T cells in Graves' hyperthyroidism and ophthalmopathy. TCRdb reanalysed the multiplex PCR reads using MiXCR and keeps one entry per CDR3 protein. This sample has approximately 600,000 distinct CDR3 sequences, with about 17% found just once. Sequencing was done on a sample of blood. These receptors were collected from a woman aged 30 to 39 with Graves' hyperthyroidism. The CDR3 runs from the conserved cysteine through the conserved F or W. A D gene is named only where the DNA matches it firmly. The listing skips clone size in some rows; elsewhere it reads once, few, many or a size class.

V gene: TRBV6-1; J gene: TRBJ2-7; D gene: NA; clone size: many; CDR3 DNA: TGTGCCAGCAGGGGCCTCTCCTACGAGCAGTACTTC; CDR3 protein: CASRGLSYEQYF
V gene: TRBV20-1; J gene: TRBJ1-4; D gene: NA; clone size: NA; CDR3 DNA: TGCAGTGCTAGAGTGTCACAAGCCAAAGAAAAACTGTTTTTT; CDR3 protein: CSARVSQAKEKLFF
V gene: TRBV7-2; J gene: TRBJ2-7; D gene: NA; clone size: many; CDR3 DNA: TGTGCCAGCAGCCCGACTGACAGGCCTAGCTCCTACGAGCAGTACTTC; CDR3 protein: CASSPTDRPSSYEQYF
V gene: TRBV30; J gene: TRBJ1-1; D gene: TRBD1; clone size: few; CDR3 DNA: TGTGCCTGGAGTGTAAAGGGGGCAAGTGAAGCTTTCTTT; CDR3 protein: CAWSVKGASEAFF
V gene: TRBV20-1; J gene: TRBJ2-2; D gene: NA; clone size: NA; CDR3 DNA: TGCAGTGCTAGAAGAGGGTGGGAGAGCACCGGGGAGCTGTTTTTT; CDR3 protein: CSARRGWESTGELFF
V gene: TRBV29-1; J gene: TRBJ2-7; D gene: NA; clone size: many; CDR3 DNA: TGCAGCGTTGTGGCAGGTGCCTCCTACGAGCAGTACTTC; CDR3 protein: CSVVAGASYEQYF
V gene: TRBV10-2; J gene: TRBJ2-3; D gene: TRBD2; clone size: NA; CDR3 DNA: TGCGCCAGCAGAACTAGCGGGAGTACCACAGATACGCAGTATTTT; CDR3 protein: CASRTSGSTTDTQYF
V gene: TRBV6-1; J gene: TRBJ1-4; D gene: TRBD1; clone size: many; CDR3 DNA: TGTGCCAGCAGCAAAAGACAGGGTGGTAACACTAATGAAAAACTGTTTTTT; CDR3 protein: CASSKRQGGNTNEKLFF
V gene: TRBV9; J gene: TRBJ2-7; D gene: NA; clone size: few; CDR3 DNA: TGTGCCAGCAGCGTCCCCCCCCGGAGCGAGATCATGGGCTACGAGCAGTACTTC; CDR3 protein: CASSVPPRSEIMGYEQYF
V gene: TRBV28; J gene: TRBJ2-5; D gene: TRBD1; clone size: NA; CDR3 DNA: TGTGCCAGCAGTCGGGACAGGTTAACCCAGTACTTC; CDR3 protein: CASSRDRLTQYF
V gene: TRBV10-3; J gene: TRBJ1-1; D gene: NA; clone size: many; CDR3 DNA: TGTGCCATCAGTGAGTCGATGGGGTACACTGAAGCTTTCTTT; CDR3 protein: CAISESMGYTEAFF
V gene: TRBV28; J gene: TRBJ1-4; D gene: TRBD1; clone size: few; CDR3 DNA: TGTGCCAGCAGTTTCCAGGGGGCTGGTGAAAAACTGTTTTTT; CDR3 protein: CASSFQGAGEKLFF
V gene: TRBV27; J gene: TRBJ2-5; D gene: NA; clone size: many; CDR3 DNA: TGTGCCAGCAGTTTTGGCAGGGCGCTTCCAGAGACCCAGTACTTC; CDR3 protein: CASSFGRALPETQYF
V gene: TRBV11-2; J gene: TRBJ1-1; D gene: NA; clone size: many; CDR3 DNA: TGTGCCAGCGAGTCGGGGGGCACTGAAGCTTTCTTT; CDR3 protein: CASESGGTEAFF
V gene: TRBV20-1; J gene: TRBJ2-7; D gene: NA; clone size: many; CDR3 DNA: TGCAGTGCTCAGTACGGGGGAAGATCCTACGAGCAGTACTTC; CDR3 protein: CSAQYGGRSYEQYF
V gene: TRBV27; J gene: TRBJ2-4; D gene: TRBD1; clone size: few; CDR3 DNA: TGTGCCAGCAGTTCTGACAGGGGGCATGCCAAAAACATTCAGTACTTC; CDR3 protein: CASSSDRGHAKNIQYF
V gene: TRBV20-1; J gene: TRBJ2-4; D gene: NA; clone size: many; CDR3 DNA: TGCAGTGCTAGAGATGGGAACAGGGATAAAAACATTCAGTACTTC; CDR3 protein: CSARDGNRDKNIQYF
V gene: TRBV10-3; J gene: TRBJ1-4; D gene: TRBD1; clone size: many; CDR3 DNA: TGTGCCATCAGTGTTCGACAGGGGGCGAATGAAAAACTGTTTTTT; CDR3 protein: CAISVRQGANEKLFF
V gene: TRBV11-2; J gene: TRBJ2-1; D gene: TRBD2; clone size: many; CDR3 DNA: TGTGCCAGCAGCCCCGGGACTAGGAACTACAATGAGCAGTTCTTC; CDR3 protein: CASSPGTRNYNEQFF
V gene: TRBV6-1; J gene: TRBJ2-7; D gene: NA; clone size: many; CDR3 DNA: TGTGCCAGCAGGCTGGCCAGCTCCTACGAGCAGTACTTC; CDR3 protein: CASRLASSYEQYF
V gene: TRBV9; J gene: TRBJ2-2; D gene: TRBD2; clone size: NA; CDR3 DNA: TGTGCCAGCAGCCCCCGGGGAGCGGGAGACACCGGGGAGCTGTTTTTT; CDR3 protein: CASSPRGAGDTGELFF
V gene: TRBV12-3/TRBV12-4; J gene: TRBJ2-1; D gene: TRBD2; clone size: few; CDR3 DNA: TGTGCCAGCAGTTTTGATGGCGGGAGGGCAAGCTACAATGAGCAGTTCTTC; CDR3 protein: CASSFDGGRASYNEQFF
V gene: TRBV20-1; J gene: TRBJ2-2; D gene: NA; clone size: few; CDR3 DNA: TGCAGTGCTATCAAGTTGACCGGGGAGCTGTTTTTT; CDR3 protein: CSAIKLTGELFF
V gene: TRBV7-9; J gene: TRBJ1-2; D gene: NA; clone size: NA; CDR3 DNA: TGTGCCAGCAGCTCGGTCCTGGCAGGGGCCTTCTATGGCTACACCTTC; CDR3 protein: CASSSVLAGAFYGYTF
V gene: TRBV4-3; J gene: TRBJ1-1; D gene: NA; clone size: few; CDR3 DNA: TGCGCCAGCAGCCAAGGGGCAGGAGGTCCGAGTTCTGAAGCTTTCTTT; CDR3 protein: CASSQGAGGPSSEAFF
V gene: TRBV11-1; J gene: TRBJ2-2; D gene: TRBD1; clone size: few; CDR3 DNA: TGTGCCAGCAGCCCCCCCTCCGGGACAGGTAGAACCGGGGAGCTGTTTTTT; CDR3 protein: CASSPPSGTGRTGELFF
V gene: TRBV18; J gene: TRBJ2-1; D gene: TRBD2; clone size: many; CDR3 DNA: TGTGCCAGCTCCTCTTCTAGCGGGCCATACAATGAGCAGTTCTTC; CDR3 protein: CASSSSSGPYNEQFF
V gene: TRBV19; J gene: TRBJ1-5; D gene: NA; clone size: few; CDR3 DNA: TGTGCCAGTAGAAAAAATCACAGGGAGGTAGGCCAGCCCCAGCATTTT; CDR3 protein: CASRKNHREVGQPQHF
V gene: TRBV20-1; J gene: TRBJ1-2; D gene: NA; clone size: NA; CDR3 DNA: TGCAGTGCTAGAGTTACAGCTGGCTACACCTTC; CDR3 protein: CSARVTAGYTF
V gene: TRBV7-3; J gene: TRBJ2-1; D gene: TRBD2; clone size: few; CDR3 DNA: TGTGCCAGCAGCTTAAGTAGCGGGACGAGCTCCTACAATGAGCAGTTCTTC; CDR3 protein: CASSLSSGTSSYNEQFF
V gene: TRBV7-2; J gene: TRBJ2-7; D gene: NA; clone size: NA; CDR3 DNA: TGTGCCAGCAGCTTAGCCTGGCCCTCCTACGAGCAGTACTTC; CDR3 protein: CASSLAWPSYEQYF
V gene: TRBV12-3/TRBV12-4; J gene: TRBJ1-2; D gene: TRBD1; clone size: NA; CDR3 DNA: TGTGCCAGCAGAATTGACAGGGCGGACTATGGCTACACCTTC; CDR3 protein: CASRIDRADYGYTF
V gene: TRBV12-3/TRBV12-4; J gene: TRBJ2-1; D gene: TRBD2; clone size: many; CDR3 DNA: TGTGCCAGCAGTTCACCGGGACTAGCGGGGTCCTTAGGCGATGAGCAGTTCTTC; CDR3 protein: CASSSPGLAGSLGDEQFF
V gene: TRBV4-3; J gene: TRBJ2-7; D gene: NA; clone size: NA; CDR3 DNA: TGCGCCAGCAGTCAGGGCCAGGGGTTATTTTTAGAGCAGTACTTC; CDR3 protein: CASSQGQGLFLEQYF
V gene: TRBV20-1; J gene: TRBJ2-3; D gene: NA; clone size: NA; CDR3 DNA: TGCAGTGCCTTCCCCGGGACCAGTCTCACAGATACGCAGTATTTT; CDR3 protein: CSAFPGTSLTDTQYF
V gene: TRBV5-8; J gene: TRBJ2-5; D gene: NA; clone size: NA; CDR3 DNA: TGTGCCAGCAGCTTGTGGGGGGACAGAAAGACCCAGTACTTC; CDR3 protein: CASSLWGDRKTQYF
V gene: TRBV7-6; J gene: TRBJ2-3; D gene: TRBD1; clone size: NA; CDR3 DNA: TGTGCCAGCAGCGCGACCCTAGACAGGGGGACAGATACGCAGTATTTT; CDR3 protein: CASSATLDRGTDTQYF
V gene: TRBV28; J gene: TRBJ2-7; D gene: NA; clone size: many; CDR3 DNA: TGTGCCAGCACCTCGGGCAGAGCCTACGAGCAGTACTTC; CDR3 protein: CASTSGRAYEQYF
V gene: TRBV20-1; J gene: TRBJ2-7; D gene: NA; clone size: many; CDR3 DNA: TGCAGTGCTAGAGGGGTCCGCGAGCAGTACTTC; CDR3 protein: CSARGVREQYF
V gene: TRBV19; J gene: TRBJ2-6; D gene: NA; clone size: NA; CDR3 DNA: TGTGCCAGTAGTATCGTGGAGAGTAGCTCTGGGGCCAACGTCCTGACTTTC; CDR3 protein: CASSIVESSSGANVLTF
V gene: TRBV7-8; J gene: TRBJ2-2; D gene: NA; clone size: NA; CDR3 DNA: TGTGCCAGCAGCTTAAGTTTGGCCGGGGAGCTGTTTTTT; CDR3 protein: CASSLSLAGELFF
V gene: TRBV7-6; J gene: TRBJ2-7; D gene: TRBD2; clone size: many; CDR3 DNA: TGTGCCAGCAGCTTCCAATCAGGCACTAGCGGGAGCGCCCGCTACTACGAGCAGTACTTC; CDR3 protein: CASSFQSGTSGSARYYEQYF
V gene: TRBV2; J gene: TRBJ1-5; D gene: NA; clone size: NA; CDR3 DNA: TGTGCCAGCGGGAGGGCTAGCAATCAGCCCCAGCATTTT; CDR3 protein: CASGRASNQPQHF